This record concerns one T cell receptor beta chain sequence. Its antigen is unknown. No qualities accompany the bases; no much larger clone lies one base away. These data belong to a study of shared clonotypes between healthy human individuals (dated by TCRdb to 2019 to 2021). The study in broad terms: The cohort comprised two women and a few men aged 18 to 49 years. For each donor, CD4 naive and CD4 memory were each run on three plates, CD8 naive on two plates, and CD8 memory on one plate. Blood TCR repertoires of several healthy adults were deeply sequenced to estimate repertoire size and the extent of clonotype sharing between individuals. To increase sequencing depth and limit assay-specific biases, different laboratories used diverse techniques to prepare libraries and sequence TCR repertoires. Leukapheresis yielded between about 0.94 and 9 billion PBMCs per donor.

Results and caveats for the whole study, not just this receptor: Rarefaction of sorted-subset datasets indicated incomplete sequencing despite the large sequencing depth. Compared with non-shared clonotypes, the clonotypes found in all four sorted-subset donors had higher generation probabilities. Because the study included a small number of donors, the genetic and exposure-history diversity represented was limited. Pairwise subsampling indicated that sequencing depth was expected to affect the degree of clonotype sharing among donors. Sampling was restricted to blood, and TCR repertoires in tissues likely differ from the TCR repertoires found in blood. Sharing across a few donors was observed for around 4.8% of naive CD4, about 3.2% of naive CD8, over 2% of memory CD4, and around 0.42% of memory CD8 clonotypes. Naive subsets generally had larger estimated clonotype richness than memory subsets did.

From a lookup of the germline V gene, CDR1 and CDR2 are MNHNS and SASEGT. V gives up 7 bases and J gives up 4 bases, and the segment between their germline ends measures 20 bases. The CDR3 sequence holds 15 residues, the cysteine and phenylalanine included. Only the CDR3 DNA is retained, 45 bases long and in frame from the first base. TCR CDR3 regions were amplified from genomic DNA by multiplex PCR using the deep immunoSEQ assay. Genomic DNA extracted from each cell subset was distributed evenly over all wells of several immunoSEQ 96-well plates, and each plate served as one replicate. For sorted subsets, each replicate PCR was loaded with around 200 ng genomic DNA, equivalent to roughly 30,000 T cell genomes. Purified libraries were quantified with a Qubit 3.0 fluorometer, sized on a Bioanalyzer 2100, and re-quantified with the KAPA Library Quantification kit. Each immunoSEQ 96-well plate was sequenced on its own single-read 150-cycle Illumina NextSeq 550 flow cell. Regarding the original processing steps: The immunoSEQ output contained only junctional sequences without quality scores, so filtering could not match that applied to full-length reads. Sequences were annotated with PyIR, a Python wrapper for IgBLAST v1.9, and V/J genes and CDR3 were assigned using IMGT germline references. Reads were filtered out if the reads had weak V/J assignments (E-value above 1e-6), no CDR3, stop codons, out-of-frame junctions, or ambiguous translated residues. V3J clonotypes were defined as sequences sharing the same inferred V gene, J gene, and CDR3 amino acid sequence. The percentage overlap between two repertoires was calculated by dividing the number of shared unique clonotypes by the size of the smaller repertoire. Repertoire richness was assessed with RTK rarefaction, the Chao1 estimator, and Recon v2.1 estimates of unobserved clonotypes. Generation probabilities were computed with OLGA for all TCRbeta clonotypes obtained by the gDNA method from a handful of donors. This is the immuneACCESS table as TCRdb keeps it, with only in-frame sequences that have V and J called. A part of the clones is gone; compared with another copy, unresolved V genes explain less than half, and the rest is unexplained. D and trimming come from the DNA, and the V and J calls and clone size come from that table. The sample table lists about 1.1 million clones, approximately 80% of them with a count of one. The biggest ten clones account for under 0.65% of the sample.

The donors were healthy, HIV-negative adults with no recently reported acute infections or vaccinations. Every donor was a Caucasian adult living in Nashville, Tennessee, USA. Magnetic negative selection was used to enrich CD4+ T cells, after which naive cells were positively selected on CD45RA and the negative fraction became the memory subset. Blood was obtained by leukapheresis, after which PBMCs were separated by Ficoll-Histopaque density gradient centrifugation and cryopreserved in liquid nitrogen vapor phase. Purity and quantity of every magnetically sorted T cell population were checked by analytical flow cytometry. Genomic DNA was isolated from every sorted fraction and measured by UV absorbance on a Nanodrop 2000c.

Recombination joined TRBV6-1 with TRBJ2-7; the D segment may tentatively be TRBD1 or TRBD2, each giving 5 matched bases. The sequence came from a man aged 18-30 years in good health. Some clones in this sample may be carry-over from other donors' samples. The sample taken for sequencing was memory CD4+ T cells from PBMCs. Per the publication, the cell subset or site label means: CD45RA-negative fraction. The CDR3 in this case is CASNLWGFGGYEQYF. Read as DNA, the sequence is TGTGCCAGCAACCTATGGGGGTTTGGTGGGTACGAGCAGTACTTC.